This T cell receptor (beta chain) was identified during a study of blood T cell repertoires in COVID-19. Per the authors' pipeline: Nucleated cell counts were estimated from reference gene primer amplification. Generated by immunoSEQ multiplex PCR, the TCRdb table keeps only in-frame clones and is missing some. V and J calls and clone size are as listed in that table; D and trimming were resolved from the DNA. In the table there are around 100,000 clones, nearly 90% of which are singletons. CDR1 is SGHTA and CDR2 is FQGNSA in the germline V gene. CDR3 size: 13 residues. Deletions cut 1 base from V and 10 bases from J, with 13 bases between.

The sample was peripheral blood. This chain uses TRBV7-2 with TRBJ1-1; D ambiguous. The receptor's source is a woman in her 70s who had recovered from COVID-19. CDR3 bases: TGTGCCAGCAGCTTAGGGTTCCGGGATTCAGCTTTCTTT. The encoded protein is CASSLGFRDSAFF.